A single T cell receptor (beta chain) is shown here with its context. This entry comes from a study of control samples from healthy donors and cancer patients. The CDR3 runs to 15 residues. V was trimmed by 4 bases and J by 1 base, leaving 13 bases between them. Looked up from germline, CDR1 is MNHEY and CDR2 is SMNVEV (reference sequence). Generated by immunoSEQ multiplex PCR, the TCRdb table keeps only in-frame clones and is missing some. This table has about 75,000 clones, less than 95% appearing once. What was sequenced was blood. This chain uses TRBV27 with TRBJ1-1, with D possibly matching TRBD1 (6 bases). This receptor was identified in a woman in her 40s in good health. The CDR3: CASSSAGVGNTEAFF. CDR3 nucleotide sequence: TGTGCCAGCAGTTCGGCAGGGGTGGGGAACACTGAAGCTTTCTTT.